These 2 T cell receptor beta chains came from one sample sequenced in a study of CD8 T cells in ankylosing spondylitis. Overall study findings and caveats: Blood from ankylosing spondylitis patients appeared to carry a characteristic eight-variant TCR beta motif.

TCRdb re-derived calls from the 5' RACE reads in MiXCR, one entry per CDR3 protein. Of around 220,000 distinct CDR3 sequences in the sample, around 19% were seen once. Their cognate antigens are unknown. Sequenced sample: blood, either unsorted or a sorted T cell fraction (not recorded which). The receptors here all came from a male donor with ankylosing spondylitis.

V is TRBV21-1 and J is TRBJ2-1; the listed D gene, TRBD2, was not tested against the DNA. TRBV21-1 represents a pseudogene. The CDR3 has 16 residues. The CDR3 protein is CASSSCETSGPNEQFF. For the CDR3, the DNA is TGTGCCAGCAGCAGCTGTGAGACTAGCGGGCCCAATGAGCAGTTCTTC.

This clonotype was counted only a few times. This chain links TRBV12-3 or TRBV12-4 with TRBJ1-5; perhaps TRBD1 as D (5 bases). This CDR3 is built from 14 residues. Trimming stripped 0 bases from V and 3 bases from J, with 6 bases between. The CDR3 sequence is CASSLAGVNQPQHF. The CDR3 DNA reads TGTGCCAGCAGTTTAGCAGGGGTCAATCAGCCCCAGCATTTT.